These T cell receptor beta chains were read from a single sample in a study of blood T cell repertoires in COVID-19. Profiling relied on immunoSEQ multiplex PCR, and the TCRdb table lists in-frame clones only, not all of them. The sample yields over 250,000 clones, about 80% seen once. The sample consisted of peripheral blood. Receptors originate from an elderly woman with acute or convalescent COVID-19. Each CDR3 is given with its conserved first and last residue. D genes are given only for firm matches. Expanded clones get a size class; other rows say once, few or many, or leave the size out.

abundance: -
d_gene: -
j_gene: TRBJ2-2
v_gene: TRBV9
CDR3nt: TGTGCCAGCAGCGTAGCTCGACAGGCCCCCGGGGAGCTGTTTTTT
CDR3aa: CASSVARQAPGELFF

abundance: once
d_gene: TRBD1
j_gene: TRBJ1-1
v_gene: TRBV3-1/TRBV3-2
CDR3nt: TGTGCCAGCAGTCGGACAGGTGGAAACACTGAAGCTTTCTTT
CDR3aa: CASSRTGGNTEAFF

abundance: -
d_gene: -
j_gene: TRBJ1-2
v_gene: TRBV19
CDR3nt: TGTGCCAGTCGGGAGCGGGGAAGCTATGGCTACACCTTC
CDR3aa: CASRERGSYGYTF

abundance: -
d_gene: -
j_gene: TRBJ2-7
v_gene: TRBV5-1
CDR3nt: TGCGCCAGCAGCCCAACAGGGATAGCCTACGAGCAGTACTTC
CDR3aa: CASSPTGIAYEQYF

abundance: -
d_gene: TRBD1
j_gene: TRBJ1-3
v_gene: TRBV7-9
CDR3nt: TGTGCCAGCAGCCCGACAGGGAATTACGGAAACACCATATATTTT
CDR3aa: CASSPTGNYGNTIYF

abundance: few
d_gene: -
j_gene: TRBJ1-6
v_gene: TRBV2
CDR3nt: TGTGCCAGCAGGCCGGAGGGTATTGGGGATTCACCCCTCCACTTT
CDR3aa: CASRPEGIGDSPLHF

abundance: -
d_gene: TRBD1
j_gene: TRBJ1-2
v_gene: TRBV3-1/TRBV3-2
CDR3nt: TGTGCCAGCAGCCAGAACAGGGGGGAGGGTGGCTACACCTTC
CDR3aa: CASSQNRGEGGYTF

abundance: -
d_gene: TRBD1
j_gene: TRBJ2-7
v_gene: TRBV6-5
CDR3nt: TGTGCCAGCACGAAGAGAAGGGGGCCCTACGAGCAGTACTTC
CDR3aa: CASTKRRGPYEQYF

abundance: -
d_gene: -
j_gene: TRBJ1-2
v_gene: TRBV30
CDR3nt: TGTGCCTGGAGTGCCCAGGGCTATGACTATGGCTACACCTTC
CDR3aa: CAWSAQGYDYGYTF

abundance: -
d_gene: -
j_gene: TRBJ2-7
v_gene: TRBV25-1
CDR3nt: TGTGCCAGCAGTGACTACAGCGAGCAGTACTTC
CDR3aa: CASSDYSEQYF

abundance: few
d_gene: TRBD1
j_gene: TRBJ2-7
v_gene: TRBV3-1/TRBV3-2
CDR3nt: TGTGCCAGCAGCCCAACCAGACAGGGTTTCGCCTACGAGCAGTACTTC
CDR3aa: CASSPTRQGFAYEQYF

abundance: -
d_gene: TRBD1
j_gene: TRBJ1-5
v_gene: TRBV19
CDR3nt: TGTGCCAGTAGAAACAGGGGTGAAAATCGCAATCAGCCCCAGCATTTT
CDR3aa: CASRNRGENRNQPQHF

abundance: once
d_gene: TRBD1
j_gene: TRBJ2-1
v_gene: TRBV6-5
CDR3nt: TGTGCCAGCCGCCAAGACAGGGTTAACTACAATGAGCAGTTCTTC
CDR3aa: CASRQDRVNYNEQFF

abundance: few
d_gene: TRBD2
j_gene: TRBJ2-1
v_gene: TRBV24-1
CDR3nt: TGTGCCACCAGTGATCGCGGGGGGCCTTACAATGAGCAGTTCTTC
CDR3aa: CATSDRGGPYNEQFF

abundance: once
d_gene: -
j_gene: TRBJ2-5
v_gene: TRBV14
CDR3nt: TGTGCCAGCAGCCGCAGTGGAGGGGTTCAAGAGACCCAGTACTTC
CDR3aa: CASSRSGGVQETQYF

abundance: -
d_gene: TRBD1
j_gene: TRBJ2-3
v_gene: TRBV5-1
CDR3nt: TGCGCCAGCAGCCGGGACAGTTATTCAGATACGCAGTATTTT
CDR3aa: CASSRDSYSDTQYF

abundance: once
d_gene: TRBD2
j_gene: TRBJ2-3
v_gene: TRBV6-1
CDR3nt: TGTGCCAGCAGTGATCTCGGACTAGCGGGGGGGCCGGTAGATACGCAGTATTTT
CDR3aa: CASSDLGLAGGPVDTQYF

abundance: -
d_gene: -
j_gene: TRBJ1-1
v_gene: TRBV3-1/TRBV3-2
CDR3nt: TGTGCCAGCAGCCGTACTCACAGTGACACTGAAGCTTTCTTT
CDR3aa: CASSRTHSDTEAFF

abundance: few
d_gene: -
j_gene: TRBJ1-5
v_gene: TRBV19
CDR3nt: TGTGCCAGTAGTGACCAGGGGTTAGGCCATCAGCCCCAGCATTTT
CDR3aa: CASSDQGLGHQPQHF

abundance: -
d_gene: -
j_gene: TRBJ2-2
v_gene: TRBV6-5
CDR3nt: TGTGCCACTAGGAAGGGGAACACCGAGGAGCTGTTTTTT
CDR3aa: CATRKGNTEELFF

abundance: -
d_gene: -
j_gene: TRBJ2-2
v_gene: TRBV18
CDR3nt: TGTGCCAGCTCACCCGACATATTAAGCACCGGGGAGCTGTTTTTT
CDR3aa: CASSPDILSTGELFF

abundance: -
d_gene: TRBD2
j_gene: TRBJ2-7
v_gene: TRBV3-1/TRBV3-2
CDR3nt: TGTGCCAGCAGCCAAGGGACTAGCAAGGTCTACGAGCAGTACTTC
CDR3aa: CASSQGTSKVYEQYF

abundance: -
d_gene: TRBD1
j_gene: TRBJ2-3
v_gene: TRBV7-2
CDR3nt: TGTGCCAGCAGCCCCGGACAGGGGGCAACCACAGATACGCAGTATTTT
CDR3aa: CASSPGQGATTDTQYF

abundance: -
d_gene: -
j_gene: TRBJ2-3
v_gene: TRBV2
CDR3nt: TGTGCCAGCAGGCCAGTTGGTATTAGCACAGATACGCAGTATTTT
CDR3aa: CASRPVGISTDTQYF

abundance: few
d_gene: -
j_gene: TRBJ2-7
v_gene: TRBV29-1
CDR3nt: TGCAGCGCCGAGAACAGCTACGAGCAGTACTTC
CDR3aa: CSAENSYEQYF

abundance: -
d_gene: TRBD1
j_gene: TRBJ1-2
v_gene: TRBV6-5
CDR3nt: TGTGCCAGCAGTTATCGGACAGGGGCGCCGAACTATGGCTACACCTTC
CDR3aa: CASSYRTGAPNYGYTF

abundance: -
d_gene: TRBD1
j_gene: TRBJ1-1
v_gene: TRBV10-3
CDR3nt: TGTGCCATTCACAGGGGGCTGGACACTGAAGCTTTCTTT
CDR3aa: CAIHRGLDTEAFF

abundance: -
d_gene: -
j_gene: TRBJ2-4
v_gene: TRBV11-1
CDR3nt: TGTGCCAGTACCGGACTATCCAAAAACATTCAGTACTTC
CDR3aa: CASTGLSKNIQYF

abundance: once
d_gene: TRBD1
j_gene: TRBJ2-7
v_gene: TRBV18
CDR3nt: TGTGCCAGCTCACACTCACAGGGGGCAGGGGGCGAGCAGTACTTC
CDR3aa: CASSHSQGAGGEQYF

abundance: once
d_gene: -
j_gene: TRBJ2-3
v_gene: TRBV6-5
CDR3nt: TGTGCCAGCAGTTACATGGCGGGACGCACAGATACGCAGTATTTT
CDR3aa: CASSYMAGRTDTQYF

abundance: -
d_gene: -
j_gene: TRBJ1-1
v_gene: TRBV5-1
CDR3nt: TGCGCCAGCAGCTCACAGGGTGGCGCGCGTGAAGCTTTCTTT
CDR3aa: CASSSQGGAREAFF

abundance: -
d_gene: -
j_gene: TRBJ1-1
v_gene: TRBV12-5
CDR3nt: TGTGCTAGTGGTTTGGTAGTATGGTCGGACGCGGGGGGAACTGAAGCTTTCTTT
CDR3aa: CASGLVVWSDAGGTEAFF

abundance: once
d_gene: -
j_gene: TRBJ1-6
v_gene: TRBV27
CDR3nt: TGTGCCAGCAGTTTCGGGGGGCGCGGTTCACCCCTCCACTTT
CDR3aa: CASSFGGRGSPLHF

abundance: -
d_gene: TRBD2
j_gene: TRBJ2-7
v_gene: TRBV19
CDR3nt: TGTGCCAGTAGTCCTTCCAGGCCGGGACTAGTTTCCTACGAGCAGTACTTC
CDR3aa: CASSPSRPGLVSYEQYF

abundance: -
d_gene: TRBD2
j_gene: TRBJ2-3
v_gene: TRBV6-4
CDR3nt: TGTGCCAGCAGTTTTGCACCGGGACTACCCACAGATACGCAGTATTTT
CDR3aa: CASSFAPGLPTDTQYF

abundance: -
d_gene: -
j_gene: TRBJ1-2
v_gene: TRBV28
CDR3nt: TGTGCCAGCAGTTTAGGCCAGGGCTACACCTTC
CDR3aa: CASSLGQGYTF

abundance: -
d_gene: TRBD1
j_gene: TRBJ2-1
v_gene: TRBV4-1
CDR3nt: TGCGCCAGCAGCCAAGTACCTAGACAGGGGAGTGAAAATGAGCAGTTCTTC
CDR3aa: CASSQVPRQGSENEQFF

abundance: -
d_gene: TRBD2
j_gene: TRBJ2-3
v_gene: TRBV18
CDR3nt: TGTGCCAGCTCACCAGGCTCAGCGGGAGTTGGAGATACGCAGTATTTT
CDR3aa: CASSPGSAGVGDTQYF

abundance: -
d_gene: TRBD1
j_gene: TRBJ2-4
v_gene: TRBV15
CDR3nt: TGTGCCACCAGCAGGGGGGGACAGGGACTTACAAACATTCAGTACTTC
CDR3aa: CATSRGGQGLTNIQYF

abundance: once
d_gene: TRBD1
j_gene: TRBJ2-6
v_gene: TRBV2
CDR3nt: TGTGCCAGCAGTGAAATTCAGGGGGCTGGGGCCAACGTCCTGACTTTC
CDR3aa: CASSEIQGAGANVLTF

abundance: -
d_gene: TRBD1
j_gene: TRBJ1-2
v_gene: TRBV5-1
CDR3nt: TGCGCCAGCAGCCCCGGACAGGGCGGCTATGGCTACACCTTC
CDR3aa: CASSPGQGGYGYTF

abundance: -
d_gene: TRBD1
j_gene: TRBJ2-1
v_gene: TRBV6-5
CDR3nt: TGTGCCAGCAATGGGGGACAGGGGGCGCGGCGTGAGCAGTTCTTC
CDR3aa: CASNGGQGARREQFF

abundance: -
d_gene: -
j_gene: TRBJ1-1
v_gene: TRBV6-6
CDR3nt: TGTGCCAGCAAAAACGGGGGGGTGAACACTGAAGCTTTCTTT
CDR3aa: CASKNGGVNTEAFF